This T cell receptor (beta chain) was recovered during a study of blood T cell repertoires in COVID-19. In the study overall: Nucleic acid was either cDNA or gDNA, and it came from T cells, B-cell-depleted T cells, or PBMCs.

The CDR3 loop spans 13 amino acids. Germline V CDR1 and CDR2: SGHRS, YFSETQ. After removal of 6 bases from V and 3 bases from J, the junction contained 3 bases not matched to a gene. This clone was detected a few times. Authors' data handling: Cell counts per sample came from amplifying reference gene primers. Sequencing was performed with immunoSEQ multiplex PCR; in TCRdb, only in-frame clones are kept and a portion is missing. V and J calls and clone size are those listed in that table; D and trimming were worked out from the DNA. The sample holds about 250,000 clones, under 90% seen once. Two negative PCRs, clearance, or symptom resolution were required of recovered Cohort 3 donors.

The sequencing input was PBMCs or T cells enriched from blood (not recorded which). The sequence came from a man in his forties who had recovered from COVID-19. V and J are TRBV5-1 and TRBJ1-3; TRBD1 aligns across 7 bases. CDR3: CASTSGGGNTIYF. The CDR3 region has the DNA TGCGCCAGCACCTCAGGGGGTGGAAACACCATATATTTT.